These 4 T cell receptor beta chains came from one sample sequenced in a study of cytotoxic CD8 clonotypes in ibrutinib-treated CLL. Assay: immunoSEQ multiplex PCR; the TCRdb copy retains only in-frame clones and omits some. The data contain roughly 97,000 clones, roughly 80% of them singletons. Material: PBMCs, obtained after 12 months of ibrutinib treatment. The receptors stem from a human donor with chronic lymphocytic leukemia.

This chain links TRBV7-2 with TRBJ1-2; D gene unclear. The germline V gene has CDR1 SGHTA and CDR2 FQGNSA. There are 14 residues in the CDR3. V was shortened by 5 bases and J by 1 base, with 11 bases between the two germline ends. CDR3 sequence (DNA): TGTGCCAGCAGCCCGCGCGACGGTAACTATGGCTACACCTTC. This sequence encodes CASSPRDGNYGYTF.

The V gene is TRBV28, the J gene TRBJ2-7; 11 bases map to TRBD1. After removal of 4 bases from V and 0 bases from J, the junction contained 5 bases not matched to a gene. Per germline, CDR1 MDHEN and CDR2 SYDVKM. The CDR3 is 16 amino acids. This CDR3 reads CASSSGTGGLSYEQYF. The CDR3 nucleotides read TGTGCCAGCAGTTCCGGGACAGGGGGTCTCTCCTACGAGCAGTACTTC.

The rearrangement links TRBV12-5 to TRBJ1-5, with 9 bases lining up with TRBD1. Germline CDR1 reads LGHNT; CDR2 reads FRNRAP. V was clipped by 1 base and J by 2 bases; unmatched bases: 6. This CDR3 contains 17 residues. The CDR3 sequence is CASGLAQGAGGNQPQHF. CDR3 in DNA: TGTGCTAGTGGTTTGGCACAGGGGGCTGGGGGCAATCAGCCCCAGCATTTT.

The chain joins TRBV7-9 to TRBJ1-1; TRBD1 might be the D (5 bases). Germline assignment: CDR1 SEHNR and CDR2 FQNEAQ (reference sequence). The CDR3 runs to 14 residues. The germline V and J ends were trimmed by 4 bases and 6 bases, with 15 bases remaining between them. In DNA, the CDR3 is TGTGCCAGCAGCTCCGAATTTCTGGGGGCTGAAGCTTTCTTT. It yields the protein CASSSEFLGAEAFF.